This note documents a single T cell receptor beta chain sequence. Which antigen it targets is not known. The record has no base qualities; no much larger clone is one base away. These data are taken from a study of OX40 agonist ivuxolimab in advanced cancers. Regarding the study in general: Ivuxolimab was an agonistic, fully human IgG2 monoclonal antibody directed against OX40 (CD134), a costimulatory receptor. Partial responses occurred in three dose-escalation patients, of whom one had hepatocellular carcinoma and two had cutaneous melanoma. Peripheral TCRbeta sequencing was intended to test whether TCR sequence diversity was altered and clonal T-cell expansion was caused by ivuxolimab. A male proportion of 75% to 85% and a mean age of around 60 years, ranging from about 20 to 79, were recorded for the dose-escalation cohort. The paper reports the monotherapy dose-escalation portion (N of about 50 patients) of the phase I ivuxolimab trial. Intravenous ivuxolimab was administered to patients every 2 weeks at six dose levels: 0.01, 0.1, 0.3, 1.5, 3 and 10 mg/kg. Among the approximately 50 dose-escalation patients, about 19 had hepatocellular carcinoma, around 15 melanoma, 9 renal cell carcinoma and 9 head and neck cancer. Patients were allowed to have had prior anti-PD-1, anti-PD-L1 or anti-CTLA-4 therapy, and around two fifths of the dose-escalation patients had been treated with checkpoint inhibitors.

Paper-wide results and their limitations: Which antigens the clonally expanded peripheral T cells were specific for was not determined. After ivuxolimab, more expanded clones were found on average in CD8+ T cells than in CD4+ T cells. Partial responders in the 0.1-3.0 mg/kg groups had among the lowest normalized peripheral clonal expansion, especially among CD8+ T cells. Low levels of normalized T-cell clonal expansion were also seen in some patients who did not respond. At doses from 0.1 to 3.0 mg/kg, clonal expansion was seen in both CD4+ and CD8+ blood T cells between baseline and week 6.

The trial excluded patients who had a history of autoimmune disease or were on systemic immunosuppression. In every dose cohort, peripheral blood was drawn for TCR sequencing at baseline, cycle 4 day 1, and cycle 7 day 1. Samples came from an open-label, multicenter, first-in-human phase I dose-escalation trial of ivuxolimab. Adults with locally advanced or metastatic head and neck squamous cell, hepatocellular, melanoma or renal cell carcinoma were enrolled in the trial. Before TCR sequencing, CD4+ T cells and CD8+ T cells were sorted from peripheral blood as separate populations. V ends up 5 bases short and J 8 bases short, with an unmatched junction base count of 5. There are 12 amino acids in the CDR3, from cysteine to phenylalanine inclusive. Of the read, only the CDR3 DNA is kept; its 36 bases are in frame from base 1. The germline V gene specifies SNHLY as CDR1 and FYNNEI as CDR2. Genomic DNA was isolated from the sorted cells so that the TCRbeta CDR3 region could be sequenced. The immunoSEQ Assay was used for sequencing of TCRbeta CDR3 regions. Held by TCRdb, this immuneACCESS table contains in-frame sequences only and omits some clones. Under half of the omission traces to an unresolved V gene where checked; the cause of the rest is unknown. The sample contains about 120,000 clones, approximately 92% of them found a single time. The top ten constitute about 0.15% of the sample.

The specimen comprised CD4+ or CD8+ T cells sorted from blood, sampled in a trial of the OX40 agonist ivuxolimab. This clonotype was sampled from an adult with an advanced solid tumor such as melanoma, head and neck, liver or kidney cancer. The receptor chain draws on TRBV2 and TRBJ1-1, and 7 junctional nucleotides match TRBD1. The DNA reads TGTGCCAGCAGTTCACAGGGGTTAGAAGCTTTCTTT. Translation gives CASSSQGLEAFF.